The text below deals with one TCR beta chain. Its cognate antigen is unknown. PCR involved 60 Vbeta and 13 Jbeta primers. Using immunoSEQ multiplex PCR, the repertoire was profiled, and TCRdb retains in-frame clones only, with some absent. Of under 200,000 clones in the sample, around four fifths are singletons; the top ten hold roughly 1.9%. The data originate from a study of cytomegalovirus exposure and HLA in healthy donors. Study results and caveats: Most CMV-associated TCR beta chains appeared HLA-restricted in a later analysis. Per published accounts, TCR beta sequences correctly predicted the HLA-A and HLA-B alleles of most subjects.

The CDR3 has 16 residues. The germline V gene encodes CDR1 SGHVS and CDR2 FQNEAQ. J gave up 3 bases and V 3 bases, and 7 bases lay outside the gene matches. The clonotype originates from a man aged 18 to 30 in good health and CMV-seronegative. The genes are TRBV7-8 and TRBJ2-7, with 11 bases fitting TRBD1. Sequenced input: PBMCs. Written as DNA, the CDR3 is TGTGCCAGCAGCTTGGCCGCCGGGACAGGGGGCTACGAGCAGTACTTC. Residues: CASSLAAGTGGYEQYF.